These T cell receptor beta chains were read from a single sample in a study of radiotherapy plus CTLA-4 blockade in lung cancer. The protocol was immunoSEQ multiplex PCR, while the TCRdb copy is restricted to in-frame clones and leaves out a portion. The sample holds 130,000 or so clones, approximately 90% seen once. Sequenced material: peripheral blood, taken from a patient treated with radiotherapy plus ipilimumab. These receptors all stem from a human donor with non-small cell lung cancer that progressed on radiotherapy plus ipilimumab. Both conserved end residues are part of each CDR3. Each record gives: V gene, clone size, D gene, J gene, CDR3 protein, CDR3 DNA. A D gene is named only where the DNA matches it firmly. Not all rows give a size; the values are once, few, many and, for expanded clones, a class.

TRBV5-8	.	TRBD2	TRBJ2-3	CASSIRLAGGRGDTQYF	TGTGCCAGCAGCATACGACTAGCGGGAGGTCGGGGAGATACGCAGTATTTT
TRBV29-1	.	.	TRBJ1-4	CSVRGTGTTNEKLFF	TGCAGCGTCCGCGGTACAGGAACAACTAATGAAAAACTGTTTTTT
TRBV11-3	once	.	TRBJ1-1	CASSRGHTEAFF	TGTGCCAGCTCCCGGGGCCACACTGAAGCTTTCTTT
TRBV7-6	.	TRBD1	TRBJ2-1	CASSLVGQEQFF	TGTGCCAGCAGCTTAGTGGGACAGGAGCAGTTCTTC
TRBV5-1	.	.	TRBJ2-1	CASSLGAYDEQFF	TGCGCCAGCAGCTTAGGGGCGTATGATGAGCAGTTCTTC
TRBV18	.	.	TRBJ2-7	CASSPPSAAGPSGEQYF	TGTGCCAGCTCACCCCCGTCAGCGGCAGGGCCTTCGGGTGAGCAGTACTTC
TRBV19	.	.	TRBJ2-2	CASSLLTANTGELFF	TGTGCCAGTAGTCTGTTGACCGCGAACACCGGGGAGCTGTTTTTT
TRBV5-1	.	TRBD1	TRBJ1-1	CASSLATGGMFGAFF	TGCGCCAGCAGCTTGGCAACAGGGGGCATGTTCGGAGCTTTCTTT
TRBV6-6	.	TRBD1	TRBJ2-2	CASRPGQGVIGELFF	TGTGCCAGCAGACCGGGACAGGGGGTAATCGGGGAGCTGTTTTTT
TRBV5-1	.	.	TRBJ2-5	CASSLAVQETQYF	TGCGCCAGCAGCCTAGCTGTACAAGAGACCCAGTACTTC
TRBV9	.	.	TRBJ1-4	CASSVGRGNEKLFF	TGTGCCAGCAGCGTAGGGAGGGGTAATGAAAAACTGTTTTTT
TRBV7-6	.	TRBD2	TRBJ2-1	CASSPLAGDEQFF	TGTGCCAGCAGCCCACTAGCGGGAGATGAGCAGTTCTTC
TRBV2	.	TRBD1	TRBJ1-2	CASSPGRTGGDGYTF	TGTGCCAGCAGTCCGGGTAGGACAGGGGGCGACGGCTACACCTTC
TRBV18	.	.	TRBJ1-4	CASSSAGRFEKLFF	TGTGCCAGCTCATCTGCGGGGCGTTTTGAAAAACTGTTTTTT
TRBV19	.	.	TRBJ2-7	CASSPRGASTYEQYF	TGTGCCAGTAGTCCCCGCGGGGCCTCGACCTACGAGCAGTACTTC
TRBV13	.	.	TRBJ1-1	CASSLPSSVVITEAFF	TGTGCCAGCAGTTTGCCGTCGAGCGTCGTGATAACTGAAGCTTTCTTT
TRBV18	.	.	TRBJ2-3	CASSPYPGTDTQYF	TGTGCCAGCTCACCGTACCCTGGCACAGATACGCAGTATTTT
TRBV18	.	.	TRBJ1-1	CASSPNQNTEAFF	TGTGCCAGCTCCCCGAATCAGAACACTGAAGCTTTCTTT
TRBV6-1	.	TRBD1	TRBJ1-2	CASSKDRGQLGGYTF	TGTGCCAGCAGTAAGGACAGGGGCCAATTGGGGGGCTACACCTTC
TRBV12-5	.	.	TRBJ2-5	CASGLDRGTPDF	TGTGCTAGTGGTTTGGACCGGGGTACGCCTGACTTC